The 20 T cell receptor beta chains below come from one sample, sequenced in a study of CD8+CD57+ T cells in acquired aplastic anemia. According to the study, genomic DNA was the template for TCR beta VDJ and CDR3 profiling. Each CDR3 protein is one row after TCRdb ran MiXCR on the reads. Of some 170,000 distinct CDR3 sequences in the sample, roughly two thirds are singletons; the top ten hold around 45%. Patients picked for sequencing had shown CD8+CD57+ cell expansion detected by flow cytometry. The sample consisted of sorted CD4+, CD8+, or CD8+CD57+ T cells (not recorded which) from PBMCs. The receptors come from a human donor with aplastic anemia.

V gene TRBV5-6 combines with J gene TRBJ2-1; D remains ambiguous. CDR3 length: 12 amino acids. CDR1 SGHDT and CDR2 YYEEEE come from the germline V gene. V was shortened by 1 base and J by 7 bases, with 6 bases between the two germline ends. The CDR3: CASSLRSNEQFF. DNA of the CDR3: TGTGCCAGCAGCTTGCGAAGTAATGAGCAGTTCTTC.

The J gene is TRBJ1-6, the V gene TRBV25-1; 7 positions match TRBD1. Germline V gives CDR1 MGHDK, CDR2 SYGVNS. V lost 1 base to trimming and J lost 8 bases; unmatched junction nucleotides: 5. CDR3 size: 15 residues. CDR3 in amino acids: CASSESETGYSPLHF. As DNA, the CDR3 is TGTGCCAGCAGTGAATCCGAGACAGGGTATTCACCCCTCCACTTT.

The genes are TRBV25-1 and TRBJ2-7; 7 bases map to TRBD1. Per the germline V gene, CDR1 is MGHDK and CDR2 is SYGVNS. V lost 6 bases, J lost 3 bases, and 11 bases stayed unmatched. This CDR3 is 15 amino acids long. This CDR3 reads CASSQQGYPDYEQYF. The CDR3 region has the DNA TGTGCCAGCAGCCAACAGGGGTACCCCGACTACGAGCAGTACTTC.

The chain uses TRBV20-1 and TRBJ2-7, with D uncertain. The CDR3 runs 13 residues. With 1 base removed from V and 5 bases from J, the gap between germline ends came to 12 bases. Germline values: CDR1 DFQATT, CDR2 SNEGSKA (reference sequence). CDR3 bases: TGCAGTGCTAGAGGTGGTAGCTATGACGAGCAGTACTTC. Translation: CSARGGSYDEQYF.

The chain couples TRBV2 to TRBJ1-1; a possible D gene is TRBD1 (5 bases). Per the germline V gene, CDR1 is SNHLY and CDR2 is FYNNEI. Trimming took off 6 bases at V and 3 bases at J, with 14 bases between the two ends. This CDR3 has 14 residues. CDR3 sequence: CASRGGEDYTEAFF. CDR3 DNA sequence: TGTGCCAGCAGGGGGGGGGAGGACTACACTGAAGCTTTCTTT.

The sample holds one count of this clonotype. The CDR3 bases are TGCGCCAGCAGCTTGGATGGCAGGGGGACGGAGACCCAGTACTTC. Translated: CASSLDGRGTETQYF. The chain uses TRBV5-1 and TRBJ2-5; 7 nucleotides align to TRBD1. Losses at the gene ends were 0 bases for V and 5 bases for J; bases not matched to a gene: 7. This CDR3 is built from 15 residues. The V gene's germline CDR1 is SGHRS and CDR2 YFSETQ.

This clonotype was picked up one time. The V call is TRBV2, the J call TRBJ2-3; the D call may be TRBD1 or TRBD2 (5 bases each). The V and J ends lost 1 base and 6 bases respectively, with 14 bases between them. CDR3 length: 15 amino acids. Germline assignment: CDR1 SNHLY and CDR2 FYNNEI. The CDR3 bases are TGTGCCAGCAGTGAAGGGGGTCGGGGCGGGGATACGCAGTATTTT. Translating gives CASSEGGRGGDTQYF.

The gene calls are TRBV6-5 and TRBJ2-7; 7 bases are shared with TRBD1. The CDR3 covers 14 residues. J gave up 4 bases and V 0 bases, and 3 bases lay outside the gene matches. CDR1 and CDR2 (germline): MNHEY, SVGAGI. CDR3 DNA: TGTGCCAGCAGTTACTCTGGACAGGATTACGAGCAGTACTTC. Its translation: CASSYSGQDYEQYF.

The genes are TRBV2 and TRBJ2-5, with 7 bases identical to TRBD2. The CDR3 covers 17 residues. CDR1 and CDR2 (germline): SNHLY, FYNNEI. The V and J ends lost 5 bases and 2 bases, in that order; junction bases with no gene match: 14. DNA for the CDR3: TGTGCCAGCAGTCCTCGGGGAGGGGCAGTATTACAAGAGACCCAGTACTTC. It encodes CASSPRGGAVLQETQYF.

Turning to this clonotype: Sequence at one end of the junction differs from germline and may be a read error. V and J are TRBV2 and TRBJ2-5, with TRBD2 matching 10 bases. Germline V gene sequence: CDR1 SNHLY, CDR2 FYNNEI. This CDR3 comprises 15 residues. CDR3 bases: TGTGCCACCAGTGGATCTAGCGGGGGCCAAGAGACCCAGTACTTC. This codes for CATSGSSGGQETQYF.

The chain joins TRBV7-9 to TRBJ2-7; D is perhaps TRBD1 (6 bases). Germline V gene lookup returns CDR1 SEHNR and CDR2 FQNEAQ (reference sequence). The CDR3 length is 12 residues. V lost 3 bases and J 5 bases, leaving 8 bases between the germline ends. The CDR3 spells CASSLRQDEQYF. The CDR3 nucleotides are TGTGCCAGCAGCTTGCGACAGGACGAGCAGTACTTC.

This sequence joins TRBV4-1 and TRBJ2-7, with TRBD1 matching over 11 bases. The V and J ends lost 2 bases and 6 bases, in that order; junction bases with no gene match: 12. CDR3 length: 17 residues. CDR1 MGHRA and CDR2 YSYEKL come from the germline V gene. In DNA form, the CDR3 reads TGCGCCAGCAGCCAAAACCTTGGACAGGGGGCGCAGGGCGAGCAGTACTTC. This gives the protein CASSQNLGQGAQGEQYF.

V and J are TRBV12-3 or TRBV12-4 and TRBJ2-2; 7 bases match TRBD1. This CDR3 contains 15 residues. V lost 6 bases to trimming and J lost 6 bases; unmatched junction nucleotides: 10. CDR3 nucleotides: TGTGCCAGCAGAGCTAGACAGGGCGAGTCCGGGGAGCTGTTTTTT. It is translated as CASRARQGESGELFF.

V and J are TRBV2 and TRBJ2-7; TRBD1 matches at 8 bases. CDR3 size: 13 residues. With 3 bases clipped from V and 4 bases from J, the junction kept 2 bases outside the gene matches. CDR1 SNHLY and CDR2 FYNNEI come from the germline V gene. CDR3 nucleotides: TGTGCCAGCAGTGACGGGACAGGATACGAGCAGTACTTC. It encodes CASSDGTGYEQYF.

The CDR3 is CASSLVAGVYNEQFF. The CDR3 DNA follows: TGTGCCAGCAGTTTAGTAGCGGGGGTTTACAATGAGCAGTTCTTC. The chain recombines TRBV12-3 or TRBV12-4 with TRBJ2-1; 9 nucleotides match TRBD2. V dropped 1 base and J dropped 4; count of bases not matched to a gene: 2. The CDR3 length is 15 residues.

This clonotype was seen many times. J is TRBJ2-7 and V is TRBV9; 9 positions match TRBD1. Trimming cost V 3 bases and J 5 bases; bases outside gene matches: 6. This CDR3 contains 14 residues. From germline, CDR1 is SGDLS and CDR2 YYNGEE. CDR3 in DNA: TGTGCCAGCAGCGGATGGACAGGGGAGGACGAGCAGTACTTC. It specifies CASSGWTGEDEQYF.

Concerning this clonotype: A junction end diverges from the germline sequence, so it may reflect a read error. The chain recombines TRBV6-4 with TRBJ2-1; D could derive from TRBD1 or TRBD2 (5 bases each). The CDR3 sequence is 13 residues long. Germline-derived CDR1 and CDR2 are MRHNA and SNTAGT. In DNA form, the CDR3 reads TGTGCCGGCAGTGGGACGGTTAACAATGGGCAGTTCTTC. It specifies CAGSGTVNNGQFF.

V usage is TRBV7-2 and J usage is TRBJ2-1, with TRBD2 matching over 7 bases. CDR3 length: 14 residues. Germline CDR1 and CDR2: SGHTA and FQGNSA. After removal of 7 bases from V and 8 bases from J, the junction contained 11 bases not matched to a gene. The CDR3 DNA reads as TGTGCCAGCACCGCCGGGAGGCCCCAGCATGAGCAGTTCTTC. Its protein is CASTAGRPQHEQFF.

This clonotype was seen only a few times. V gene TRBV28 combines with J gene TRBJ1-2; D is undetermined. In germline, CDR1 is MDHEN, CDR2 SYDVKM. Trimming removed 5 bases from V and 5 bases from J, with 21 bases in between. The CDR3 contains 16 residues. CDR3 nucleotide sequence: TGTGCCAGCAGTCCACAGATTCCCCACCGAAAATATGGCTACACCTTC. Its protein product is CASSPQIPHRKYGYTF.

This clonotype was counted a single time. The J gene is TRBJ2-5, the V gene TRBV7-6, with D perhaps TRBD1 or TRBD2 (5 bases each). Germline CDR1 SGHVS, CDR2 FNYEAQ. V was trimmed by 5 bases and J by 2 bases, leaving 21 bases between them. The CDR3 extends over 17 amino acids. This CDR3 is CASSPTGLGVLQETQYF. CDR3 bases: TGTGCCAGCAGCCCTACGGGGCTAGGCGTATTACAAGAGACCCAGTACTTC.